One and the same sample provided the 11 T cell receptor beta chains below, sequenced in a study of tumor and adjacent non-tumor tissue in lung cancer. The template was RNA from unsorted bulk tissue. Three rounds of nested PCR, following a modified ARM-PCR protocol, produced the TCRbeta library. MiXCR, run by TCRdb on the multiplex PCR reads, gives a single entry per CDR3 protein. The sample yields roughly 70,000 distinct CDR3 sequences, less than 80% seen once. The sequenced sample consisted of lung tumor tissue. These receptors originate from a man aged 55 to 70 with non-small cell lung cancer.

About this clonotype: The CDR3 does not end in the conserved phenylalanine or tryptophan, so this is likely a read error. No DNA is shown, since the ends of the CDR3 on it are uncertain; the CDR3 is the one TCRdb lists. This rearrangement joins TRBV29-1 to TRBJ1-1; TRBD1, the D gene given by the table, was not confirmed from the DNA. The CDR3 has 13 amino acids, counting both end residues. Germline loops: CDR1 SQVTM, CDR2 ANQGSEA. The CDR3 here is CRGSGARDTEAIY.

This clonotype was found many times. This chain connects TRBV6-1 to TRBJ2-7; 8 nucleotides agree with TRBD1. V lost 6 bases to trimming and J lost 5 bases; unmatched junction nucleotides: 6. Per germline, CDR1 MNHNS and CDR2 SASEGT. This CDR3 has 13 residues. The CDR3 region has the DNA TGTGCCAGCAGCGGGGACAGGCTTCACGAGCAGTACTTC. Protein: CASSGDRLHEQYF.

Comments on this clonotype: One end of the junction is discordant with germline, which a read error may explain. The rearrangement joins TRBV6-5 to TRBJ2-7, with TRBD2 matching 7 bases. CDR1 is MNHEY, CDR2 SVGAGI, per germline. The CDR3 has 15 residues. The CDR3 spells CAGSYLRRETAEQYF. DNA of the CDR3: TGTGCCGGCAGTTACTTGAGGCGGGAGACGGCCGAACAGTATTTC.

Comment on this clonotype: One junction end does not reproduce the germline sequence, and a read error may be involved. The CDR3 DNA sequence: TGCAGCGTTGATGGGGGGGCGAACACCTGGGAGCTGTTTTTT. The encoded protein is CSVDGGANTWELFF. The chain couples TRBV29-1 to TRBJ2-2; D might be TRBD2 (7 bases). There are 14 residues in the CDR3. The germline V gene encodes CDR1 SQVTM and CDR2 ANQGSEA.

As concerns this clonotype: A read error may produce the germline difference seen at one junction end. CDR3 in amino acids: CSARGSQETQYF. CDR3 coding DNA: TGCAGTGCTAGAGGTAGCCAAGAGACCCAATACTTC. This chain links TRBV20-1 with TRBJ2-5, with unresolved D. Germline lookup yields CDR1 DFQATT and CDR2 SNEGSKA (reference sequence). The CDR3 has 12 amino acids.

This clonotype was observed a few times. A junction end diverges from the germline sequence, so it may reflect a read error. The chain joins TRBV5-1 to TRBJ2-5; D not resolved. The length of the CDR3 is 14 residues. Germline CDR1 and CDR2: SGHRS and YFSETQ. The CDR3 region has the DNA TGCGCCGGCAGCCCTGGGCCCGCCCAAGAGACCCAGTACTTC. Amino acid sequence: CAGSPGPAQETQYF.

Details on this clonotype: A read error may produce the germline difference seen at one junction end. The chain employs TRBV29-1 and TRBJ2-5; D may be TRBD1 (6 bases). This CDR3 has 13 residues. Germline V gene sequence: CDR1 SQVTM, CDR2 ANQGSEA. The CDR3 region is CSVTDRYRETQYF. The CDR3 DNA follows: TGTAGCGTCACTGACAGGTATCGAGAGACCCAGTACTTC.

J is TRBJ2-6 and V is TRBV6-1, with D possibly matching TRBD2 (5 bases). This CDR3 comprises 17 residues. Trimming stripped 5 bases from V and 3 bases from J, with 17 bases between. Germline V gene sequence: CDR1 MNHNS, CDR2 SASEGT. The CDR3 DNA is TGTGCCAGCAGTTCTCACCCATGGACTTGTGGGGCCAACGTCCTGACTTTC. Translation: CASSSHPWTCGANVLTF.

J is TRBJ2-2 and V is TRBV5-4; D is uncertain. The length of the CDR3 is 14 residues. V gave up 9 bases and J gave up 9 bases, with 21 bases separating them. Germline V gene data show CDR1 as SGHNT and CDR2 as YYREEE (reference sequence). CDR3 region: CAISREGRTRELFF. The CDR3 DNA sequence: TGTGCCATCTCCCGAGAAGGCAGGACCAGGGAGCTGTTTTTT. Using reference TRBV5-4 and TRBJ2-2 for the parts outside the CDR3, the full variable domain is ETGVTQSPTHLIKTRGQQVTLRCSSQSGHNTVSWYQQALGQGPQFIFQYYREEENGRGNFPPRFSGLQFPNYSSELNVNALELDDSALYLCAISREGRTRELFFGEGSRLTVL.

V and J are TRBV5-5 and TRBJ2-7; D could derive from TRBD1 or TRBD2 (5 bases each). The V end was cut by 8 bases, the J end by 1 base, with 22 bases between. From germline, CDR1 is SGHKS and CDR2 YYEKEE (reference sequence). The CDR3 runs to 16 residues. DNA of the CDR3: TGTGCCAGGAGCGCAGAGGGTGGGGGTCTTTCCTACGAGCAGTACTTC. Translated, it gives CARSAEGGGLSYEQYF.

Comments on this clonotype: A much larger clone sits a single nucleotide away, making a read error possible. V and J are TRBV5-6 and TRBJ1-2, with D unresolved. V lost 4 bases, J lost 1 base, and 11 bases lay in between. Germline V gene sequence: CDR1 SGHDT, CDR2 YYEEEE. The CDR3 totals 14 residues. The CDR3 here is CASSMVGYNYGYTF. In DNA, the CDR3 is TGTGCCAGCAGCATGGTGGGATATAACTATGGCTACACCTTC.